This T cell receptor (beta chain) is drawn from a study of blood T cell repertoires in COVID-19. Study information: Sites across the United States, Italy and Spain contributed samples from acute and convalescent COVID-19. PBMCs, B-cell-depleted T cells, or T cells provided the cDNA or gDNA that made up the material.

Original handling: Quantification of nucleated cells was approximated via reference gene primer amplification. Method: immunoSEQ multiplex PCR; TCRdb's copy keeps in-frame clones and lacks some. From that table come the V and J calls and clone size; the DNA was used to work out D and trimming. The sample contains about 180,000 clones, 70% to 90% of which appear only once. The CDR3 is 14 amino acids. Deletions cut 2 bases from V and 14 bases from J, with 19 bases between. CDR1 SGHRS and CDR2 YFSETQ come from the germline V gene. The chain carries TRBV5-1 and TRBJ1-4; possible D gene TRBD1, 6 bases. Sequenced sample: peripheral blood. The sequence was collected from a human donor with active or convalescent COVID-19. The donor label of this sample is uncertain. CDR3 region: CASSFSGHPNWLFF. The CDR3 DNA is TGCGCCAGCAGCTTCTCGGGACACCCTAACTGGCTGTTTTTT. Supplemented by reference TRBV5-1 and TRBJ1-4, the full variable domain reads KAGVTQTPRYLIKTRGQQVTLSCSPISGHRSVSWYQQTPGQGLQFLFEYFSETQRNKGNFPGRFSGRQFSNSRSEMNVSTLELGDSALYLCASSFSGHPNWLFFGSGTQLSVL.